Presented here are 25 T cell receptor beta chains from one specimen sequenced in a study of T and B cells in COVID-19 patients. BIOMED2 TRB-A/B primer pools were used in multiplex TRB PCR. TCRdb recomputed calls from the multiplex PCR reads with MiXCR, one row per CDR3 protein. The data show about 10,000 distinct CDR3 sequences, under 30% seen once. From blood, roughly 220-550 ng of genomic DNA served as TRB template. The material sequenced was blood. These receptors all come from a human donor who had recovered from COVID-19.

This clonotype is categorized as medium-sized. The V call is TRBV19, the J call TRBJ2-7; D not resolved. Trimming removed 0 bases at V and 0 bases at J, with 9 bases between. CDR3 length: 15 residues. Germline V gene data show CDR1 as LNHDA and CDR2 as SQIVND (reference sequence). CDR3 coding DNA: TGTGCCAGTAGTATAGATAGCTTTACCTCCTACGAGCAGTACTTC. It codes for CASSIDSFTSYEQYF.

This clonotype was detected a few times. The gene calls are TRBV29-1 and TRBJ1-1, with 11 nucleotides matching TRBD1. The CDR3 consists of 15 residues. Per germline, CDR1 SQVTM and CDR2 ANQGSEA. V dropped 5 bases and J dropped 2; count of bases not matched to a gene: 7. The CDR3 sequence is CSVRAGTGGNTEAFF. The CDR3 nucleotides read TGCAGCGTTAGAGCCGGGACAGGGGGTAACACTGAAGCTTTCTTT.

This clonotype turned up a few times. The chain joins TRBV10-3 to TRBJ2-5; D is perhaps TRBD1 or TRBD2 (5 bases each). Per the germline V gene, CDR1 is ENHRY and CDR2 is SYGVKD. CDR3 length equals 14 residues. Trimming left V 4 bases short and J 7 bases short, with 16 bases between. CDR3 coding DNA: TGTGCCATCAGTGGGGGGTCCGACCGGGCGACCCAGTACTTC. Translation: CAISGGSDRATQYF.

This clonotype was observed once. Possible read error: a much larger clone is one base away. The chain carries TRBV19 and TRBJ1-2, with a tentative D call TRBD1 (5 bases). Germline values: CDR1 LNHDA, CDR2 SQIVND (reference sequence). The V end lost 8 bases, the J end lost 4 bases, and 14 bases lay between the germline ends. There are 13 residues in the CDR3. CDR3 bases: TGTGCCAGTCGCCAAACAGGTTCCTATGGCTACACCTTC. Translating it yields CASRQTGSYGYTF.

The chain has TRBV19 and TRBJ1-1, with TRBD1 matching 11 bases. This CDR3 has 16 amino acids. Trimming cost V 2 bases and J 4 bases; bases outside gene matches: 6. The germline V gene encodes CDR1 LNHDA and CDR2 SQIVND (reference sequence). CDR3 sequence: CASSIQAGTGGTEAFF. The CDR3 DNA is TGTGCCAGTAGTATACAAGCCGGGACAGGGGGCACTGAAGCTTTCTTT. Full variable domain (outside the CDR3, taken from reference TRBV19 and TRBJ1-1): DGGITQSPKYLFRKEGQNVTLSCEQNLNHDAMYWYRQDPGQGLRLIYYSQIVNDFQKGDIAEGYSVSREKKESFPLTVTSAQKNPTAFYLCASSIQAGTGGTEAFFGQGTRLTVV.

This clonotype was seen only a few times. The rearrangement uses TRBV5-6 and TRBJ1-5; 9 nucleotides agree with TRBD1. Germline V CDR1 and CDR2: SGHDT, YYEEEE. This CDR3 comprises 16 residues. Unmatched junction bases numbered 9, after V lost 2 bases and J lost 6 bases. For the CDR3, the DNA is TGTGCCAGCAGCTTCGGGGACAGGGAGCTTGGTCAGCCCCAGCATTTT. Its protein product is CASSFGDRELGQPQHF.

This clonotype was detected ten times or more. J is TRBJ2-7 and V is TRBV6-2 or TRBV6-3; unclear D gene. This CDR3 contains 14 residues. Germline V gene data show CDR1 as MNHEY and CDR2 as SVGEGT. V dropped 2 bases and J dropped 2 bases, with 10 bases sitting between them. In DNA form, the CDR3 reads TGTGCCAGCAGTTACCCGGACCAGACCTACGAGCAGTACTTC. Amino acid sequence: CASSYPDQTYEQYF.

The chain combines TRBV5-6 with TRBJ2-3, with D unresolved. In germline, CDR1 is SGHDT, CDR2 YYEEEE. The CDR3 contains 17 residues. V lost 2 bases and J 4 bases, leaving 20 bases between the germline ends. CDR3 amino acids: CASSFRDSPGGADTQYF. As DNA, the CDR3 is TGTGCCAGCAGCTTCCGTGACTCACCGGGTGGCGCAGATACGCAGTATTTT.

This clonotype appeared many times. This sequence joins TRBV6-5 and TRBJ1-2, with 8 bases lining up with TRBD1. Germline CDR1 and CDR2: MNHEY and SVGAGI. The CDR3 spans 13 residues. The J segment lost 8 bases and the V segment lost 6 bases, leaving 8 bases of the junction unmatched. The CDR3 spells CASRLQGALGYTF. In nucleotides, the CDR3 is TGTGCCAGCAGGTTGCAGGGGGCGCTGGGCTACACCTTC.

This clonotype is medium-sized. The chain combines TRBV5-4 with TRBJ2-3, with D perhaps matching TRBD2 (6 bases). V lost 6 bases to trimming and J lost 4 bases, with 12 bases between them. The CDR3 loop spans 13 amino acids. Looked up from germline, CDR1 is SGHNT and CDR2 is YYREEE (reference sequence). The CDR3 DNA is TGTGCCAGCAACCGACTAGGTCCAGATACGCAGTATTTT. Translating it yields CASNRLGPDTQYF.

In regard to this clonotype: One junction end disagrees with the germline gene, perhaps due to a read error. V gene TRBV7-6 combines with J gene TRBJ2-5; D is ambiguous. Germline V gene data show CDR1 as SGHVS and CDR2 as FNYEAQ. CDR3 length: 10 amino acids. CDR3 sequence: CASSLAEVSF. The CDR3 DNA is TGTGCCAGCAGCTTAGCCGAAGTCTCCTTC.

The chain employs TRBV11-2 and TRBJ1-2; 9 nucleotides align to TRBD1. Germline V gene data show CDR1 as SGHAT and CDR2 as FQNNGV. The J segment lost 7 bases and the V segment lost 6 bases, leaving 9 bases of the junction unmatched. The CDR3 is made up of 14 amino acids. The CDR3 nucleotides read TGTGCCAGCAGTTTACAGGGGGCGGCAGGTGGCTACACCTTC. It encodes CASSLQGAAGGYTF.

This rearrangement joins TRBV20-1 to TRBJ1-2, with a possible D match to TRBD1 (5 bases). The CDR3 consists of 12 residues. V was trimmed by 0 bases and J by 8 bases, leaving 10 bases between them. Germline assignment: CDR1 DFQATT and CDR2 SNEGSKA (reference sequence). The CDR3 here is CSARDPGGGYTF. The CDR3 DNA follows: TGCAGTGCTAGAGATCCGGGGGGAGGCTACACCTTC.

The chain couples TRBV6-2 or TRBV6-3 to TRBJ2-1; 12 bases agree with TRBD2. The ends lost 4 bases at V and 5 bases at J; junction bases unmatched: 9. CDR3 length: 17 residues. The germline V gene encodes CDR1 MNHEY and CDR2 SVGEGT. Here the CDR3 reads CASSFRPRTSGDNEQFF. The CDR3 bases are TGTGCCAGCAGTTTCCGCCCCAGGACTAGCGGGGACAATGAGCAGTTCTTC.

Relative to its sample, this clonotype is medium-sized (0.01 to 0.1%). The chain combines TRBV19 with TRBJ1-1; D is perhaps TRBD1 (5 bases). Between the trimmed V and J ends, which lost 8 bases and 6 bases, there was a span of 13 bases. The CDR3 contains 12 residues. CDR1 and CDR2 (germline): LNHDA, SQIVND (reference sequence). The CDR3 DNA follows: TGTGCCAGTCTATCAGGGTTACCTGAAGCTTTCTTT. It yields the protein CASLSGLPEAFF.

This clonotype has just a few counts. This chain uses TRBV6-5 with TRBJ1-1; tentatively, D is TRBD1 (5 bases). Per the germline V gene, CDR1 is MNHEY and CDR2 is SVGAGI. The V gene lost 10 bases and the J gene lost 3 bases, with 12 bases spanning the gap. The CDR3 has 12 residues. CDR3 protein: CATTRGDTEAFF. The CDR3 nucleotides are TGTGCCACGACTAGAGGGGACACTGAAGCTTTCTTT.

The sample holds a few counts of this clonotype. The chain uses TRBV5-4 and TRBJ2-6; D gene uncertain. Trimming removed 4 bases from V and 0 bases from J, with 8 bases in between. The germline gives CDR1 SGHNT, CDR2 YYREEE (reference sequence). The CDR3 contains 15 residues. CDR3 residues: CASSPDPSGANVLTF. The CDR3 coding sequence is TGTGCCAGCAGCCCCGACCCCTCTGGGGCCAACGTCCTGACTTTC.

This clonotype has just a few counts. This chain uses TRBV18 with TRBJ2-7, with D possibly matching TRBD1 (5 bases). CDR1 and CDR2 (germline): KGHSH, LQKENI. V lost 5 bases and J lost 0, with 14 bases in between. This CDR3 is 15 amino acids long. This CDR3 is CASSLPGHLSYEQYF. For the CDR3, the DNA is TGTGCCAGCTCATTACCAGGACATCTCTCCTACGAGCAGTACTTC.

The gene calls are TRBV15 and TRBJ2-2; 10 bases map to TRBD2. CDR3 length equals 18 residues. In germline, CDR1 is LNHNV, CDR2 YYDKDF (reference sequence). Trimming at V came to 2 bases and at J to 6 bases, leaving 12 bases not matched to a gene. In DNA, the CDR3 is TGTGCCACCAGCAGACCGGCCTCTAGCGGGAGCGATCCCGGGGAGCTGTTTTTT. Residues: CATSRPASSGSDPGELFF.

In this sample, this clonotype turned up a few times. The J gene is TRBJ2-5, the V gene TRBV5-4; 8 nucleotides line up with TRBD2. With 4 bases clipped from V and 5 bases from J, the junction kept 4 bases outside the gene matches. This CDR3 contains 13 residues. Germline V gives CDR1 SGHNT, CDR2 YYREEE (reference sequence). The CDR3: CASSDSGGETQYF. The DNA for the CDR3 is TGTGCCAGCAGCGATTCGGGGGGGGAGACCCAGTACTTC.

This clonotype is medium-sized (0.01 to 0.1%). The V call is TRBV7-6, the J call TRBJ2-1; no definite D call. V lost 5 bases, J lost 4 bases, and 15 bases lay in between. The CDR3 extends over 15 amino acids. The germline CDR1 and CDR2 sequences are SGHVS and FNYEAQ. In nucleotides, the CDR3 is TGTGCCAGCAGCCGTCTTCCGGGCAGTTACAATGAGCAGTTCTTC. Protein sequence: CASSRLPGSYNEQFF.

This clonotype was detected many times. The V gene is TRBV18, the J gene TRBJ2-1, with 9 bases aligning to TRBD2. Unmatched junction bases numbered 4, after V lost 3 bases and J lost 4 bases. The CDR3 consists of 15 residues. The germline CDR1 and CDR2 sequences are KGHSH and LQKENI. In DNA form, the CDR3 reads TGTGCCAGCTCACCTCGACTAGCGGCTTACAATGAGCAGTTCTTC. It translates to CASSPRLAAYNEQFF.

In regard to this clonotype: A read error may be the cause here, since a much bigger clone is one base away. This CDR3 reads CARRGGAGEHGYTF. Here the CDR3 DNA reads TGTGCCAGAAGAGGAGGGGCAGGTGAGCATGGCTACACCTTC. The genes are TRBV6-1 and TRBJ1-2; perhaps TRBD1 as D (5 bases). The CDR3 consists of 14 residues. Germline values: CDR1 MNHNS, CDR2 SASEGT. V dropped 9 bases and J dropped 6 bases, with 20 bases sitting between them.

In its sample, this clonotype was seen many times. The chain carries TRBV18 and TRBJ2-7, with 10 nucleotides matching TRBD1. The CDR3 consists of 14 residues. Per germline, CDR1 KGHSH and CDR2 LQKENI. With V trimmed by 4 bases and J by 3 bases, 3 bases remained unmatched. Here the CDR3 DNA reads TGTGCCAGCTCACGGACAGGGGGGGTCTACGAGCAGTACTTC. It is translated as CASSRTGGVYEQYF.

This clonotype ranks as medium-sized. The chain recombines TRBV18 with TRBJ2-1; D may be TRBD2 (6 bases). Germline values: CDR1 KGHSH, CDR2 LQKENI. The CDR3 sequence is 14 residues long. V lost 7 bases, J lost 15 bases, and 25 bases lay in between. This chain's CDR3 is CASWKSGGGTFGFF. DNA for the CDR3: TGTGCCAGCTGGAAGTCTGGGGGAGGCACTTTTGGGTTCTTC. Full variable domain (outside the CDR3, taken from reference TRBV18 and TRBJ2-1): NAGVMQNPRHLVRRRGQEARLRCSPMKGHSHVYWYRQLPEEGLKFMVYLQKENIIDESGMPKERFSAEFPKEGPSILRIQQVVRGDSAAYFCASWKSGGGTFGFFGPGTRLTVL.